This entry lists 30 T cell receptor beta chains sequenced from one sample in a study of blood T cell repertoires in COVID-19. Repertoires were generated with immunoSEQ multiplex PCR, while TCRdb's copy carries only in-frame clones and drops some. The data contain about 89,000 clones, around 88% of them seen just once; the ten biggest clones take up under 0.6%. Material: peripheral blood. The receptor set was obtained from a man aged 55 to 70 with acute or convalescent COVID-19.

V and J are TRBV7-6 and TRBJ2-5; 12 bases line up with TRBD1. Germline V gene data show CDR1 as SGHVS and CDR2 as FNYEAQ. The CDR3 is made up of 16 amino acids. Unmatched junction bases numbered 5, after V lost 5 bases and J lost 1 base. CDR3 sequence reads: CASSLGTGGFQETQYF. The CDR3 bases are TGTGCCAGCAGCCTAGGGACAGGGGGCTTCCAAGAGACCCAGTACTTC.

Comments on this clone: As the CDR3 is not closed by the conserved phenylalanine or tryptophan, this likely results from a read error. Because the CDR3's place on the DNA is in doubt, the DNA is left out and the CDR3 is given as listed by TCRdb. The V and J genes are TRBV19 and TRBJ1-4; TRBD1 was called by the table and not checked on the DNA. Germline V gives CDR1 LNHDA, CDR2 SQIVND (reference sequence). The CDR3 length equals 9 residues, ends included. This CDR3 reads CASSGTRAL.

This sequence joins TRBV11-3 and TRBJ2-2, with a weak D call TRBD1 (5 bases). The V end lost 5 bases, the J end lost 1 base, and 8 bases lay between the germline ends. The V gene's germline CDR1 is SGHNT and CDR2 YENEEA. This CDR3 comprises 14 residues. The CDR3 coding sequence is TGTGCCAGCAGCCGCGGACAGAACACCGGGGAGCTGTTTTTT. Its protein is CASSRGQNTGELFF.

The chain carries TRBV5-1 and TRBJ2-3; TRBD2 matches at 11 bases. CDR1 and CDR2 (germline): SGHRS, YFSETQ. Germline trimming cut 3 bases from V and 3 bases from J; bases unmatched to any gene: 3. The CDR3 is 15 residues long. The CDR3 DNA is TGCGCCAGCAGCTCTTTAGCGGGGGGGACAGATACGCAGTATTTT. Amino acid sequence: CASSSLAGGTDTQYF.

The chain combines TRBV6-5 with TRBJ2-2, with D unclear. This CDR3 comprises 13 residues. Trimming took 6 bases from V and 6 from J, leaving 11 bases between them. The V gene's germline CDR1 is MNHEY and CDR2 SVGAGI. This chain's CDR3 is CASRHYGPGELFF. The DNA for the CDR3 is TGTGCCAGCAGGCACTATGGTCCCGGGGAGCTGTTTTTT.

The CDR3 reads CASSDMSSYEQYF. The CDR3, as DNA: TGCGCCAGCAGCGACATGAGCTCCTACGAGCAGTACTTC. The chain carries TRBV5-1 and TRBJ2-7; D gene unclear. The CDR3 is 13 residues long. V lost 4 bases to trimming and J lost 0 bases, with 8 bases between them. Germline CDR1 SGHRS, CDR2 YFSETQ.

The V and J genes are TRBV6-5 and TRBJ2-7; 7 bases are a match to TRBD1. V was clipped by 0 bases and J by 4 bases; unmatched bases: 3. This CDR3 has 14 amino acids. Germline CDR1 reads MNHEY; CDR2 reads SVGAGI. The CDR3 protein is CASSYSWDSYEQYF. The CDR3 bases are TGTGCCAGCAGTTACTCGTGGGACAGTTACGAGCAGTACTTC.

This clone was seen a handful of times. The chain employs TRBV24-1 and TRBJ1-1; 7 bases line up with TRBD1. Germline V lookup: CDR1 KGHDR, CDR2 SFDVKD. The V and J ends lost 5 bases and 1 base, in that order; junction bases with no gene match: 3. The CDR3 extends over 14 amino acids. CDR3 protein: CATSGQGGNTEAFF. In nucleotides, the CDR3 is TGTGCCACCAGTGGACAGGGAGGGAACACTGAAGCTTTCTTT.

The chain uses TRBV10-3 and TRBJ1-3; 12 bases fit TRBD1. Germline CDR1 and CDR2: ENHRY and SYGVKD. The CDR3 loop spans 24 amino acids. J gave up 1 base and V 7 bases, and 29 bases lay outside the gene matches. Written as DNA, the CDR3 is TGTGCCATCACACCGGGACAGGGGGCGAGTTTTGGTAGCCCTCAGGAGAGTTCTGGAAACACCATATATTTT. This gives the protein CAITPGQGASFGSPQESSGNTIYF.

The gene calls are TRBV11-2 and TRBJ2-1; 11 bases align to TRBD2. The CDR3 runs to 15 residues. Trimming removed 0 bases from V and 8 bases from J; junction bases left unmatched: 3. From germline, CDR1 is SGHAT and CDR2 FQNNGV. The CDR3 reads CASSLDSGGAYEQFF. Written as DNA, the CDR3 is TGTGCCAGCAGCTTAGATAGCGGGGGGGCCTATGAGCAGTTCTTC.

This chain connects TRBV5-1 to TRBJ2-2; 7 positions agree with TRBD1. This CDR3 is 15 amino acids long. V shed 0 bases and J 3 bases; nucleotides not matched to a gene: 2. Germline V gives CDR1 SGHRS, CDR2 YFSETQ. CDR3 sequence (DNA): TGCGCCAGCAGCTTGGACAGGGGAGACACCGGGGAGCTGTTTTTT. As protein: CASSLDRGDTGELFF.

The J gene is TRBJ2-2, the V gene TRBV19, with 8 bases that match TRBD2. The J segment lost 0 bases and the V segment lost 8 bases, leaving 5 bases of the junction unmatched. The CDR3 consists of 15 residues. Germline CDR1 and CDR2: LNHDA and SQIVND (reference sequence). The DNA for the CDR3 is TGTGCCAGTTCTCCGGGACTAGCGAACACCGGGGAGCTGTTTTTT. It is translated as CASSPGLANTGELFF.

The chain is built from TRBV7-4 and TRBJ1-5; 12 nucleotides align to TRBD1. Trimming cost V 5 bases and J 2 bases; bases outside gene matches: 10. From germline, CDR1 is SGHVT and CDR2 SQSDAQ. The CDR3 consists of 18 residues. CDR3 bases: TGTGCCAGCAGCGGCCGGGACAGGGGGCTTTGGGGCAATCAGCCCCAGCATTTT. Translated: CASSGRDRGLWGNQPQHF. Combining the CDR3 with reference TRBV7-4 and TRBJ1-5 gives the whole variable domain GAGVSQSPRYKVAKRGRDVALRCDSISGHVTLYWYRQTLGQGSEVLTYSQSDAQRDKSGRPSGRFSAERPERSVSTLKIQRTEQGDSAVYLCASSGRDRGLWGNQPQHFGDGTRLSIL.

The chain carries TRBV10-3 and TRBJ1-5, with 8 bases lining up with TRBD1. The CDR3 is 13 amino acids. J gave up 4 bases and V 6 bases, and 2 bases lay outside the gene matches. CDR1 and CDR2 from the germline V gene are ENHRY and SYGVKD. CDR3 nucleotides: TGTGCCATCAGGGGACAGGTGAATCAGCCCCAGCATTTT. Protein: CAIRGQVNQPQHF.

The CDR3 protein is CASSLITAAGFYEQYF. The CDR3 nucleotides are TGTGCCAGCAGTTTAATTACCGCGGCAGGGTTTTACGAGCAGTACTTC. The chain recombines TRBV27 with TRBJ2-7, with D possibly matching TRBD1 (5 bases). Trimming removed 2 bases from V and 4 bases from J, with 18 bases in between. The germline CDR1 and CDR2 sequences are MNHEY and SMNVEV (reference sequence). CDR3 length: 16 amino acids.

The count of this clone is one. V usage is TRBV27 and J usage is TRBJ2-2, with 9 bases aligning to TRBD1. The CDR3 length is 18 residues. V gave up 7 bases and J gave up 4 bases; unmatched junction bases: 16. Germline V gene sequence: CDR1 MNHEY, CDR2 SMNVEV (reference sequence). The CDR3 bases are TGTGCCAGCACAAGGGGACAGGGTGGGAATATGGTCACCGGGGAGCTGTTTTTT. Translation: CASTRGQGGNMVTGELFF.

The J gene is TRBJ2-7, the V gene TRBV12-3 or TRBV12-4, with D tentatively TRBD1 (6 bases). The CDR3 length is 13 residues. Trimming took off 3 bases at V and 6 bases at J, with 12 bases between the two ends. The DNA of the CDR3 is TGTGCCAGCAGTTTTACAGGGTTCTCCGAGCAGTACTTC. Amino acids: CASSFTGFSEQYF.

The rearrangement joins TRBV25-1 to TRBJ2-5, with 8 bases aligning to TRBD1. Germline V lookup: CDR1 MGHDK, CDR2 SYGVNS. CDR3 length: 15 amino acids. V lost 6 bases and J lost 5; bases outside the gene matches: 11. The chain's CDR3 is CASRIGQGRWETQYF. CDR3 sequence (DNA): TGTGCCAGCAGGATTGGACAGGGTCGTTGGGAGACCCAGTACTTC.

The CDR3 region is CASSQEGTGVWGYTF. The CDR3, as DNA: TGCGCCAGCAGCCAAGAAGGGACAGGGGTATGGGGCTACACCTTC. The rearrangement joins TRBV4-1 to TRBJ1-2, with 10 nucleotides matching TRBD1. After removal of 0 bases from V and 8 bases from J, the junction contained 6 bases not matched to a gene. The germline V gene has CDR1 MGHRA and CDR2 YSYEKL. CDR3 length equals 15 residues.

The CDR3 nucleotides read TGTGCCAGCAGCCACTACCCGGGACAGGGTAACTACGAGCAGTACTTC. Amino acids: CASSHYPGQGNYEQYF. The V call is TRBV5-4, the J call TRBJ2-7; TRBD1 agrees at 9 bases. The length of the CDR3 is 16 residues. Looked up from germline, CDR1 is SGHNT and CDR2 is YYREEE (reference sequence). V shed 4 bases and J 3 bases; nucleotides not matched to a gene: 11.

The rearrangement links TRBV11-2 to TRBJ2-7; D might be TRBD2 (5 bases). Germline V lookup: CDR1 SGHAT, CDR2 FQNNGV. The CDR3 is 17 amino acids. The V end was cut by 2 bases, the J end by 10 bases, with 27 bases between. The DNA for the CDR3 is TGTGCCAGCAGCTTAAAGGTGAGTGGGAGAGGCCAGCTTGACCAGTACTTC. It yields the protein CASSLKVSGRGQLDQYF.

The J gene is TRBJ2-3, the V gene TRBV6-4; 12 bases agree with TRBD2. CDR3 length equals 14 residues. The J segment lost 9 bases and the V segment lost 3 bases, leaving 4 bases of the junction unmatched. Germline CDR1 MRHNA, CDR2 SNTAGT. The DNA for the CDR3 is TGTGCCAGCAGTGAAGGGACTAGCGGGCGGACGCAGTATTTT. Its protein product is CASSEGTSGRTQYF.

This clone was detected only a few times. The rearrangement uses TRBV5-1 and TRBJ1-2, with 7 bases identical to TRBD1. Trimming at V came to 4 bases and at J to 2 bases, leaving 8 bases not matched to a gene. This CDR3 has 15 amino acids. Germline V lookup: CDR1 SGHRS, CDR2 YFSETQ. The CDR3 is CASSRNRDSNYGYTF. The CDR3 DNA sequence: TGCGCCAGCAGCCGTAACCGGGACAGCAACTATGGCTACACCTTC.

CDR3 in amino acids: CASSKGTGGWEQYF. CDR3 nucleotide sequence: TGTGCCAGCAGCAAAGGGACAGGGGGCTGGGAGCAGTACTTC. This rearrangement joins TRBV21-1 to TRBJ2-7; the table's D call, TRBD1, has no DNA check behind it. TRBV21-1 is a recognized pseudogene. This CDR3 is built from 14 residues.

The rearrangement uses TRBV7-2 and TRBJ1-3; no firm D call. Germline loops: CDR1 SGHTA, CDR2 FQGNSA. The V end was cut by 9 bases, the J end by 0 bases, with 3 bases between. CDR3 size: 11 residues. The CDR3 bases are TGTGCCAGGCGCTCTGGAAACACCATATATTTT. Its protein product is CARRSGNTIYF.

This chain uses TRBV6-5 with TRBJ2-5; 11 nucleotides match TRBD2. V dropped 5 bases and J dropped 5; count of bases not matched to a gene: 7. CDR3 length: 15 residues. Germline values: CDR1 MNHEY, CDR2 SVGAGI. As DNA, the CDR3 is TGTGCCAGCAGTCCTAGCGGGAGGAGGGATGAGACCCAGTACTTC. Amino acids: CASSPSGRRDETQYF.

This sequence joins TRBV7-7 and TRBJ2-6; TRBD1 matches at 7 bases. The CDR3 totals 17 residues. V trimming: 1 base; J trimming: 2 bases; junction bases outside the gene matches: 5. Germline V gives CDR1 SSHAT, CDR2 FNYEAQ (reference sequence). The CDR3 bases are TGTGCCAGCAGCTTAGGGGTAGGGGGCCCTGGGGCCAACGTCCTGACTTTC. Encoded protein: CASSLGVGGPGANVLTF.

The chain joins TRBV5-6 to TRBJ1-4; 9 nucleotides agree with TRBD1. The trim removed 4 bases at V and 6 bases at J, leaving 4 bases unmatched. This CDR3 contains 14 residues. CDR1 is SGHDT and CDR2 is YYEEEE in the germline V gene. CDR3 in DNA: TGTGCCAGCAGCGGGGGACAGGGTTATGAAAAACTGTTTTTT. It translates to CASSGGQGYEKLFF.

The chain couples TRBV5-1 to TRBJ2-2; 8 nucleotides align to TRBD2. This CDR3 contains 16 residues. The germline V gene encodes CDR1 SGHRS and CDR2 YFSETQ. Losses at the gene ends were 4 bases for V and 2 bases for J; bases not matched to a gene: 7. CDR3 region: CASSPLAGPNTGELFF. In nucleotides, the CDR3 is TGCGCCAGCAGCCCCTTAGCGGGACCTAACACCGGGGAGCTGTTTTTT.

The CDR3 here is CAWSMGQGNSPLHF. DNA of the CDR3: TGTGCCTGGAGTATGGGACAGGGGAATTCACCCCTCCACTTT. V usage is TRBV30 and J usage is TRBJ1-6; 10 bases are a match to TRBD1. Germline assignment: CDR1 GTSNPN and CDR2 SVGIG (reference sequence). The CDR3 spans 14 residues. V shed 2 bases and J 7 bases; nucleotides not matched to a gene: 2. The whole variable domain, remainder taken from reference TRBV30 and TRBJ1-6, is SQTIHQWPATLVQPVGSPLSLECTVEGTSNPNLYWYRQAAGRGLQLLFYSVGIGQISSEVPQNLSASRPQDRQFILSSKKLLLSDSGFYLCAWSMGQGNSPLHFGNGTRLTVT.